Following are 6 T cell receptor beta chains from one sample sequenced in a study of post-analysis software for immune sequencing data (dated by TCRdb to the mid-2010s). Overall results and qualifications from the work: Roughly 5 TRBV segments, including TRBV5-6, TRBV5-1 and TRBV20-1, were significantly more frequent in patients than controls.

The library was prepared using PCR. Reads for this sample came from an Illumina HiSeq 2500. To reduce PCR and sequencing biases, unique molecular identifiers were incorporated into the TCR beta cDNA libraries. In-frame beta chains were kept once TCRdb had trimmed the public reads at Q25 with fastp and called clones with MiXCR. Merged by CDR3 protein, the rows form single entries marked with the most common genes and DNA. This sample is represented by some 500,000 distinct CDR3 sequences; 40% to 55% of them were singletons. The top ten clonotypes cover 12% of the sample. For these receptors, no antigen is known. The specimen sequenced was blood. The receptors were gathered from a girl between 10 and 17 years old with multiple sclerosis.

The chain combines TRBV7-3 with TRBJ2-1; 7 positions agree with TRBD2. Per germline, CDR1 SGHTA and CDR2 FQGTGA. The CDR3 contains 15 residues. The trim removed 2 bases at V and 11 bases at J, leaving 12 bases unmatched. CDR3 sequence: CASSLSQMGGAKQFF. The CDR3, as DNA: TGTGCCAGCAGCTTATCACAGATGGGAGGGGCAAAGCAGTTCTTC.

This clonotype was counted a few times. The chain employs TRBV6-5 and TRBJ1-6, with D hard to call. This CDR3 spans 15 amino acids. V was shortened by 0 bases and J by 8 bases, with 11 bases between the two germline ends. Germline lookup yields CDR1 MNHEY and CDR2 SVGAGI. The CDR3 is CASSYSPLPDSPLHF. CDR3 DNA sequence: TGTGCCAGCAGTTACTCCCCGCTACCTGATTCACCCCTCCACTTT.

V usage is TRBV27 and J usage is TRBJ1-2; possibly TRBD1 for D (5 bases). The ends were cut back, 3 bases at V and 8 bases at J, with 19 bases in the middle. This CDR3 region has 15 residues. Germline V CDR1 and CDR2: MNHEY, SMNVEV (reference sequence). The CDR3 DNA reads TGTGCCAGCAGTTTGGGCTTAGGGGTTTCGGGCGGCTACACCTTC. Its protein is CASSLGLGVSGGYTF.

The V call is TRBV7-8, the J call TRBJ2-1; 8 bases map to TRBD2. Germline assignment: CDR1 SGHVS and CDR2 FQNEAQ. The CDR3 contains 16 residues. The J segment lost 6 bases and the V segment lost 3 bases, leaving 10 bases of the junction unmatched. The CDR3 region has the DNA TGTGCCAGCAGCTTCCGAGGACTAGCCCTTACCAATGAGCAGTTCTTC. Amino acids: CASSFRGLALTNEQFF.

J is TRBJ2-3 and V is TRBV28; D unclear. This CDR3 is built from 14 residues. CDR1 MDHEN and CDR2 SYDVKM come from the germline V gene. The V and J ends lost 6 bases and 1 base respectively, with 11 bases between them. CDR3 in amino acids: CASSHYRGTDTQYF. The CDR3 region has the DNA TGTGCCAGCAGCCACTATCGGGGCACAGATACGCAGTATTTT.

V usage is TRBV25-1 and J usage is TRBJ2-7; a weak D match, TRBD1 (6 bases). V shed 6 bases and J shed 2 bases, with 14 bases lying between them. Germline-derived CDR1 and CDR2 are MGHDK and SYGVNS. The CDR3 extends over 14 amino acids. In DNA form, the CDR3 reads TGTGCCAGCAGCGAACAGGGAGTTACCTACGAGCAGTACTTC. It is translated as CASSEQGVTYEQYF.